The TCR beta chain described here comes from a study of T cells in Graves' hyperthyroidism and ophthalmopathy. Study findings and constraints: Peripheral blood also featured most of the thyroid clonotypes expanded above 0.001.

Germline-derived CDR1 and CDR2 are SGHTA and FQGNSA. There are 14 residues in the CDR3. The germline V and J ends were trimmed by 5 bases and 0 bases, with 10 bases remaining between them. Recently diagnosed hyperthyroidism of less than 2 months' duration affected patients aged 18 to 65. Orbital computed tomography and thyroid ultrasound, together with serum TRAb and thyroxine and clinical symptoms, were used for diagnoses. A single count supports this clonotype. Antigen specificity is unknown. This CDR3 is missing its conserved last phenylalanine or tryptophan, likely due to a read error. The CDR3 regions of TCR beta were amplified from RNA transcripts. First-round RT-PCR of the TCR CDR3 relied on the HTBI primer set. TCRdb recomputed calls from the multiplex PCR reads with MiXCR, one row per CDR3 protein. The sample lists 550,000 to 850,000 distinct CDR3 sequences, roughly 20% occurring once.

The chain recombines TRBV7-2 with TRBJ1-1; no firm D call. The sequence derives from a woman in her fifties or sixties with Graves' hyperthyroidism that later progressed to Graves' ophthalmopathy. The sample taken for sequencing was blood. CDR3 nucleotide sequence: TGTGCCAGCAGCCCTCGACGGGTGAACACTGAAGCTTTCTCT. This translates into CASSPRRVNTEAFS.